This TCR beta chain derives from a study of blood T cell repertoires in COVID-19. Study summary: Collection of acute and convalescent COVID-19 samples took place in the United States, Italy and Spain. T cells, B-cell-depleted T cells, or PBMCs supplied cDNA or gDNA.

Per the original data handling: From reference gene primer amplification, estimates of nucleated cell counts were derived. TCRdb's table, derived via immunoSEQ multiplex PCR, lists solely in-frame clones and lacks some. V and J calls plus clone size are reproduced from that table; the DNA served to infer D and trimming. The sample holds 9,000 to 15,000 clones, around 79% seen once. This CDR3 spans 17 amino acids. Germline V CDR1 and CDR2: SGHRS, YFSETQ. The V gene lost 3 bases and the J gene lost 2 bases, with 15 bases spanning the gap. This sequence was found in an older man with acute or convalescent COVID-19. The chain carries TRBV5-1 and TRBJ1-6; D is possibly TRBD1 (6 bases). The sample was peripheral blood. In nucleotides, the CDR3 is TGCGCCAGCAGCTCCGGGGGGGGCAGGACCTATAATTCACCCCTCCACTTT. Protein: CASSSGGGRTYNSPLHF.